This TCR beta chain came from a study of blood T cell repertoires in COVID-19. Whole-study context: Some COVID-19 samples were acute and others convalescent; all came from the United States, Italy and Spain.

TCRdb's copy holds only in-frame clones and misses some; the assay was immunoSEQ multiplex PCR. The sample carries around 220,000 clones, about 86% recorded once. Losses at the gene ends were 1 base for V and 8 bases for J; bases not matched to a gene: 9. CDR3 length equals 15 residues. Germline V gives CDR1 MNHEY, CDR2 SMNVEV (reference sequence). Sequenced input: PBMCs or T cells enriched from blood (not recorded which). The chain combines TRBV27 with TRBJ1-2, with TRBD1 identical over 8 bases. The sequence was collected from a woman between 50 and 59 years old with acute COVID-19. The chain's CDR3 is CASSLWSGGAYGYTF. CDR3 DNA sequence: TGTGCCAGCAGTTTATGGTCAGGGGGCGCCTACGGCTACACCTTC.